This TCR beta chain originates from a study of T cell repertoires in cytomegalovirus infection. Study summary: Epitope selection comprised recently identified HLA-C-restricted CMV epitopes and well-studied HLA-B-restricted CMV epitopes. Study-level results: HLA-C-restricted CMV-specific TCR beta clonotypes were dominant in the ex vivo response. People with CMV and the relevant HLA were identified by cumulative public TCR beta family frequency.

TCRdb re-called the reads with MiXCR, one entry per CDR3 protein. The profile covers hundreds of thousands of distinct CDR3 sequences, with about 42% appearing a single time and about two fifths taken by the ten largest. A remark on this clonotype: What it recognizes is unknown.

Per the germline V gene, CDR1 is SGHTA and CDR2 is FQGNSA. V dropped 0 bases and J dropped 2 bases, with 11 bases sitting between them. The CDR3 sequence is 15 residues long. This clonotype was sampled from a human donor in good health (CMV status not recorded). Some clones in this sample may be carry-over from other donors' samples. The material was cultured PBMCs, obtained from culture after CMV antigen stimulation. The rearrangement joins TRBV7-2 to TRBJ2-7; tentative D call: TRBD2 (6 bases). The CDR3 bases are TGTGCCAGCAGCTTAGCCGGGACTCAAGCCTACGAGCAGTACTTC. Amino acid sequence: CASSLAGTQAYEQYF.